The table lists the clone carrying this T cell receptor (beta chain) with a few counts. This sample is drawn from a study of blood T cells in healthy people across ages. The authors ran a second PCR of roughly 6 to 11 cycles using a sample-barcoded 5' primer and a J-beta primer mix. Via MiXCR, TCRdb re-called the 5' RACE reads, giving one row per CDR3 protein. Of 1.5 million to 2 million distinct CDR3 sequences detected, about 35% appear once; the ten largest clones hold about 11%. Trimming took 0 bases from V and 4 from J; bases not matched to a gene: 5. Germline values: CDR1 MGHRA, CDR2 YSYEKL. The CDR3 totals 16 residues.

Sequenced material: blood. The chain links TRBV4-1 to TRBJ2-1, with 8 bases identical to TRBD2. The source is a woman in her 30s in good health. CDR3 DNA: TGCGCCAGCAGCCAAGACGTAACTAGCGGTTACAATGAGCAGTTCTTC. Translated: CASSQDVTSGYNEQFF.